This T cell receptor beta chain stems from a study of T cell responses to AZD1222 COVID-19 vaccine (dated by TCRdb to the early 2020s). In the study overall: AZD1222 recipients whose second dose came at about 4 weeks and those whose second dose came at about 12 weeks were combined into one group, since spike-specific TCR depth and breadth did not differ between the two schedules. A total of about 240 trial participants underwent TCR sequencing, of whom 207 received two doses of AZD1222 and some 25 received two doses of the MenACWY control vaccine. Trial participants were enrolled by age into 18-55, 56-69 and 70-plus year subgroups, with roughly 150, 30 and 60 TCR-sequenced participants respectively.

The CDR3 regions of human TCRbeta chains were analyzed by immunosequencing. The authors processed their data as follows. Repertoire TCRs were checked for matches against a reference library of SARS-CoV-2-specific TCRs that had been generated using the MIRA antigen-specificity platform. Breadth meant the fraction of unique TCRs that were SARS-CoV-2-associated, whereas depth meant the fraction of total T cells that were SARS-CoV-2-associated. Using the MIRA data, each spike-specific TCR was mapped to the spike region that the TCR reacts to and placed in a CD4 or CD8 class. Log10-transformed breadth and depth values were compared by one-way ANOVA with Sidak's multiple comparisons tests. TCRdb re-hosts the immuneACCESS table, in-frame sequences only. Its copies lack some clones; in the studies checked, an unresolved V gene accounts for under half of them, and the cause for the rest is not known. V and J calls and clone size are as listed in that table; D and trimming were resolved from the DNA. The table for this sample lists around 120,000 clones; about 89% of them were counted only once. The ten biggest clones cover approximately 28% of the sample.

CDR1 SGHVS and CDR2 FQNEAQ are derived from the germline V gene. The CDR3, from cysteine to phenylalanine, totals 20 residues. The only DNA kept is the CDR3, 60 bases in frame from the first base. For this chain, trimming is 1 base at the V end and 8 bases at the J end, and the number of junction bases without a gene match is 19. The research as a whole found: Only six AZD1222 recipients were SARS-CoV-2 seropositive at baseline, limiting conclusions about previously exposed vaccinees. Reportedly, almost half of the unique spike-specific TCRs recognized epitopes lying outside the regions that are mutated in the B.1.351 and B.1.1.7 variants. Because no day 14 peak-response samples were available, repertoires were characterized only after the peak T cell response. Most participants were white British and females outnumbered males, and the authors suggested that clonal diversity may have been underestimated. The whole spike protein was spanned by vaccine-associated CD4 TCRs, and dominant responses were seen in regions 160-218 and 743-854. After two AZD1222 doses, spike-specific TCR breadth and depth were significantly higher than at day 0 and than in MenACWY recipients. The 56-69-year group was small, and its depth increase did not reach significance, likely because of low power.

A word on this clone: It has no known antigen specificity. No base quality information exists; no much larger clone differs at one position.

What the time point label conveys for this sample: baseline before first vaccination. The vaccinee samples were drawn from two UK trials, COV001 and COV002, one of which was a single-blind randomized controlled phase 2/3 trial testing AZD1222 (ChAdOx1 nCoV-19) in healthy adults. For TCRbeta chain sequencing, PBMC samples were collected from trial participants at day 0 and at day 28 after the second dose. The receptor's source is an adult in good health. The rearrangement combines TRBV7-8 with TRBJ1-4; TRBD1 aligns with 10 central bases. Sequences were derived from peripheral blood, sampled on day 0 of AZD1222 vaccination. The CDR3: CASSLGRMVTGGRRDEKLFF. The DNA is TGTGCCAGCAGCTTAGGACGGATGGTGACAGGGGGCAGAAGGGACGAAAAACTGTTTTTT.